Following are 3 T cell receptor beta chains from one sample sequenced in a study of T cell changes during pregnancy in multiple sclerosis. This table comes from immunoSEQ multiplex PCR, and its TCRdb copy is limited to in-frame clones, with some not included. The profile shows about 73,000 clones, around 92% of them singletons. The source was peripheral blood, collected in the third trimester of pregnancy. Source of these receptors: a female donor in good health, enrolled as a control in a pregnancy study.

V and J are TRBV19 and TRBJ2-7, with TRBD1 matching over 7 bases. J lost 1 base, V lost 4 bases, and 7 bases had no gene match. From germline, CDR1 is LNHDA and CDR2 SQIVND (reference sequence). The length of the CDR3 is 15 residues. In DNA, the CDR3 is TGTGCCAGTAGTACCCGACAGGGTATTTCCTACGAGCAGTACTTC. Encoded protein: CASSTRQGISYEQYF. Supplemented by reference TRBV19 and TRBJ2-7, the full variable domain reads DGGITQSPKYLFRKEGQNVTLSCEQNLNHDAMYWYRQDPGQGLRLIYYSQIVNDFQKGDIAEGYSVSREKKESFPLTVTSAQKNPTAFYLCASSTRQGISYEQYFGPGTRLTVT.

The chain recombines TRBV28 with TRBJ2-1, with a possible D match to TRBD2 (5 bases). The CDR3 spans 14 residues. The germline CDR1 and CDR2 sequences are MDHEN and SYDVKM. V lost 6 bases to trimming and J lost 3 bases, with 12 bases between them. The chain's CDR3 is CASSPRDHYNEQFF. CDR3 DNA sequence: TGTGCCAGCAGCCCTCGGGATCACTACAATGAGCAGTTCTTC.

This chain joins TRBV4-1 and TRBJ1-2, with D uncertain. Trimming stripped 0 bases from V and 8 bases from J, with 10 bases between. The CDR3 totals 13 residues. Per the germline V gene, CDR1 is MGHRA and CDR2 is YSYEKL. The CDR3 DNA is TGCGCCAGCAGCCAAGACGGGTATTACGGCTACACCTTC. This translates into CASSQDGYYGYTF.